This entry features one TCR beta chain sequence. This clonotype was detected many times. The clone's antigen remains unknown. No much larger clone is present one base from it, and per-base qualities are unavailable. V and J are truncated by 1 base and 0 bases respectively, leaving an intervening sequence of 25 bases. The CDR3 runs 21 amino acids, cysteine and phenylalanine included. Of the read, only the CDR3 DNA is kept; its 63 bases are in frame from base 1. For the sorted-subset TCR libraries, the starting material was around 1 million sorted CD4+ or CD8+ T cells. Peripheral blood underwent Ficoll-Hypaque density gradient centrifugation to isolate PBMCs, which were then cryopreserved in liquid nitrogen. Paired sorted CD4+ and CD8+ subsets came from healthy controls, HAM/TSP patients and MS patients. This record belongs to a study of neurological immune-mediated disorders (dated by TCRdb to between 2018 and 2021). As for the study more broadly: Peripheral blood TCR-beta repertoires from patients with HTLV-I-associated myelopathy (HAM/TSP), patients with multiple sclerosis, and healthy controls were compared in the study using UMI-based sequencing. Longitudinal samples, technical triplicates and paired sorted CD4+ and CD8+ T-cell subsets, alongside PBMC samples, were included among the approximately 110 TCR-beta libraries. The cohort was made up of 68 subjects, consisting of some 15 HAM/TSP patients, 35 or so multiple sclerosis patients and 20 healthy controls. The paper's findings and limits, for the study overall: TCR clonal expansion was highest in HAM/TSP patients and lowest in MS patients, with MS patients falling below even healthy controls. Expanded clones from different subjects shared no identical CDR3 amino acid sequences, which suggests that TCR-beta repertoires were private in all groups.

cDNA was synthesized by template-switch 5'RACE using a primer with a 10-nucleotide random unique molecular identifier that tagged each TCR transcript. Over 180 million TCR-beta sequences, covering 15-18 subjects, were produced in each sequencing run. The RNeasy kit was used to extract total RNA. TCR-beta VDJ regions were amplified with primers for the TCR constant region and the 5'RACE anchor, using the KAPA Real-time Library Amplification kit. Sample indexes and Illumina adaptors were added in a first PCR, and a second PCR then increased library yield. After purification with Ampure beads, the TCR product of roughly 650 bp was size-selected on a 2% E-gel SizeSelection system. Before pooling, library quality was checked on a Bioanalyzer, concentration was measured with Qubit, and libraries were quantified with the Kapa Library Quantification kit. Libraries were sequenced paired-end 2 x 150 bp on an Illumina HiSeq 2500. To increase sequence diversity, about 25-31% phiX was spiked into each library pool. The authors' analysis ran thus. Quality-filtered reads were processed with the UMI-based MiGEC pipeline, which removed over 75% of raw TCR sequences during error correction. VDJ genes were aligned to IMGT germline references, and clonotypes were defined by unique CDR3 amino acid sequence plus V-J genes. VDJtools evaluated clonal expansion, Shannon diversity and CDR3 relatedness (CalcPairwiseDistances, ClusterSamples); CLCbio workbench built phylogenetic trees. Using coefficient-of-variation modelling across technical triplicates, the study counted a clone as expanded if it had at least 8 unique UMIs. The public reads were reprocessed in TCRdb via fastp at Q25 and MiXCR, keeping in-frame beta chains. Entries that share a CDR3 protein sequence are merged under the most common genes and DNA. The authors' filters were not applied to this entry. The sample contains around 41,000 distinct CDR3 sequences, 13% to 15% of them found a single time. 3.5% to 4.5% of the sample goes to the ten largest clones.

This receptor was obtained from a woman aged 55-70 years with HTLV-1-associated myelopathy (HAM/TSP). This receptor chain uses TRBV12-3 or TRBV12-4 and TRBJ2-1; TRBD1 is a possible D gene, resting on 5 matching bases. Sample: CD4+ T cells from blood. The encoded CDR3 is CASSLVGRTLILPSSYNEQFF. The sequenced DNA: TGTGCCAGCAGTTTAGTGGGGCGGACACTGATCTTACCCAGCTCCTACAATGAGCAGTTCTTC.